Sequencing of this T cell receptor (beta chain) was carried out in a study of blood T cell repertoires in COVID-19. Across the whole study: PBMCs, B-cell-depleted T cells, or T cells were the source of the cDNA or gDNA that made up the material.

This clone is a singleton in its sample. Data came from immunoSEQ multiplex PCR; TCRdb stores just in-frame clones and leaves some out. The sample has a few hundred thousand clones; roughly 80% are singletons. The receptor was derived from a woman aged 80 or older with acute or convalescent COVID-19. Sequencing input: peripheral blood.

The CDR3, as DNA: TGTGCCAGTACCCCGGGACAGAAGTGGGAACCCCAGCATTTT. It encodes CASTPGQKWEPQHF. The chain employs TRBV19 and TRBJ1-5; 7 bases match TRBD1. The V gene end was trimmed by 7 bases and the J gene end by 10 bases; junction bases not matched to a gene: 13. This CDR3 contains 14 residues. In germline, CDR1 is LNHDA, CDR2 SQIVND (reference sequence).